This TCR beta chain was captured in a study of blood T cells in healthy people across ages. Through a sample-barcoded 5' primer and a J-beta primer mix, a second PCR was run for roughly 7 to 11 cycles. TCRdb redid the calling of the 5' RACE reads with MiXCR, one entry per CDR3 protein. The sample shows 700,000 or so distinct CDR3 sequences, about a fifth of them seen only once. This clonotype was observed a few times. Looked up from germline, CDR1 is LGHDT and CDR2 is YNNKEL (reference sequence). The CDR3 is 16 residues long. The chain has TRBV3-1 and TRBJ2-5; 11 nucleotides align to TRBD2. The DNA end lines up better with TRBJ2-7; the J call may be wrong. Sample: blood. This clonotype was sampled from a man aged 65-85 years in good health. The CDR3 reads CASSQPHSGGAYEQYF. Here the CDR3 DNA reads TGTGCCAGCAGCCAACCTCATAGCGGGGGGGCCTACGAGCAGTACTTC.